This T cell receptor (beta chain) was identified in a study of T cell responses to AZD1222 COVID-19 vaccine. This CDR3 comprises 14 residues. Germline assignment: CDR1 SGHTA and CDR2 FQGNSA. V lost 5 bases and J lost 8, with 15 bases in between. Sequenced by immunoSEQ multiplex PCR; TCRdb stores in-frame clones only, minus some. Among over 35,000 clones listed, around four fifths were seen once. In this sample, this clone turned up a few times. Its target is unknown. Study results and limitations: Among spike-specific TCRs, nearly half reportedly target unmutated variant regions. Baseline seropositives among AZD1222 recipients totaled only five to seven. Donors in the cohort were predominantly white British and more often female, and clonal diversity was possibly underestimated.

V gene TRBV7-2 combines with J gene TRBJ1-4; tentative D call: TRBD1 (5 bases). The sequencing used peripheral blood, collected 28 days after the second dose of the MenACWY control vaccine. The TCR sequence derives from an adult who received the MenACWY meningococcal vaccine as a control. CDR3 loop: CASSAQGAAEKLFF. CDR3 coding DNA: TGTGCCAGCAGCGCTCAAGGGGCCGCAGAAAAACTGTTTTTT.